Listed below are T cell receptor beta chains from one sample, sequenced in a study of CD8+ T cells in alopecia areata. Method: immunoSEQ multiplex PCR; TCRdb's copy keeps in-frame clones and lacks some. The table lists fewer than 200,000 clones, 67% of them singletons. This material consisted of CD8+ T cells sorted from blood, taken at week 0. Source of these receptors: a human donor with alopecia areata. Each CDR3 is given with its conserved first and last residue. The D gene is left open where the match is weak. Clone size is stated in some rows and not others, as once, few, many or a class when expanded.

J gene | V gene | D gene | CDR3 length | clone size | CDR3 DNA | CDR3 protein
TRBJ2-5 | TRBV4-1 | TRBD2 | 15 | . | TGCGCCAGCAGCCAAGGGAGCGGGGCTGGGGAGACCCAGTACTTC | CASSQGSGAGETQYF
TRBJ2-1 | TRBV5-1 | TRBD2 | 18 | . | TGCGCCAGCAGCCAGATTGGGACTTACGGGGGGGAGTACAATGAGCAGTTCTTC | CASSQIGTYGGEYNEQFF
TRBJ1-2 | TRBV4-1 | . | 15 | . | TGCGCCAGCAGCCAAGGAGCAGTGAAGTCTGATGGCTACACCTTC | CASSQGAVKSDGYTF
TRBJ2-3 | TRBV5-1 | . | 13 | few | TGCGCCAGCAGCTCCCTTGTAGCAGATACGCAGTATTTT | CASSSLVADTQYF
TRBJ2-5 | TRBV30 | . | 11 | . | TGTGCCTGGAGTGACAGCCTGTTGGCGTACTTC | CAWSDSLLAYF
TRBJ2-6 | TRBV18 | TRBD1 | 17 | . | TGTGCCAGCTCACCAGGACAGGGGGCGTATGGGGCCAACGTCCTGACTTTC | CASSPGQGAYGANVLTF
TRBJ1-1 | TRBV25-1 | TRBD1 | 15 | . | TGTGCCAGCTCACGGACAGGGGTACTGAACACTGAAGCTTTCTTT | CASSRTGVLNTEAFF
TRBJ2-5 | TRBV2 | TRBD2 | 17 | . | TGTGCCAGCAGTAAAACAGGACTAGCGGGGGGTCAAGAGACCCAGTACTTC | CASSKTGLAGGQETQYF
TRBJ2-3 | TRBV27 | . | 16 | . | TGTGCCAGCAGTCCCAGGTTGCGGGCGGGTACAGATACGCAGTATTTT | CASSPRLRAGTDTQYF
TRBJ2-5 | TRBV11-2 | TRBD1 | 15 | few | TGTGCCAGCAGGGCCGGGACAGGATACCAAGAGACCCAGTACTTC | CASRAGTGYQETQYF
TRBJ2-7 | TRBV29-1 | TRBD1 | 13 | . | TGCAGCGTTGAGGGACAGGTCTCCTACGAGCAGTACTTC | CSVEGQVSYEQYF
TRBJ2-2 | TRBV5-6 | . | 16 | . | TGTGCCAGCAGCTTGTTCTGGGGACGGGACACCGGGGAGCTGTTTTTT | CASSLFWGRDTGELFF
TRBJ1-4 | TRBV25-1 | . | 16 | . | TGTGCCAGCAGTGATCCGGGGGACCTAACTAATGAAAAACTGTTTTTT | CASSDPGDLTNEKLFF
TRBJ2-7 | TRBV5-1 | . | 14 | once | TGCGCCAGCAGCTTGGTCGTGGGATCCTACGAGCAGTACTTC | CASSLVVGSYEQYF
TRBJ1-1 | TRBV5-6 | . | 13 | . | TGTGCCAGCAGCGATGCAGGGTGGACTGAAGCTTTCTTT | CASSDAGWTEAFF
TRBJ1-2 | TRBV6-5 | . | 11 | . | TGTGCCAGCACCACTGGTGGTGGCTACACCTTC | CASTTGGGYTF
TRBJ1-6 | TRBV4-2 | TRBD1 | 14 | . | TGTGCCAGCAGCCCGACAGGGCATAACTCACCCCTCCACTTT | CASSPTGHNSPLHF
TRBJ2-1 | TRBV6-1 | . | 14 | many | TGTGCCAGCAGTGGACTAGTAGAACACAATGAGCAGTTCTTC | CASSGLVEHNEQFF
TRBJ1-3 | TRBV2 | TRBD1 | 18 | . | TGTGCCAGCAGTTCCCCGACCCTTACAGGGGGCTCTGGAAACACCATATATTTT | CASSSPTLTGGSGNTIYF
TRBJ2-1 | TRBV6-5 | . | 13 | . | TGTGCCAGCAGTTACAGACCGGCGGGTGAGCAGTTCTTC | CASSYRPAGEQFF
TRBJ2-7 | TRBV5-1 | . | 12 | . | TGCGCCAGCAACGGGGATCTCAACGAGCAGTACTTC | CASNGDLNEQYF
TRBJ2-2 | TRBV30 | . | 11 | . | TGTGCCTGGAGCCTCCCCGGGGAGCTGTTTTTT | CAWSLPGELFF
TRBJ2-5 | TRBV9 | TRBD2 | 16 | . | TGTGCCAGCAGCCTAGCGGGGCGACGCCCTCAAGAGACCCAGTACTTC | CASSLAGRRPQETQYF
TRBJ1-2 | TRBV14 | . | 15 | . | TGTGCCAGCAGCCAAGATGCGTGGCTGGGGGATGGCTACACCTTC | CASSQDAWLGDGYTF
TRBJ2-5 | TRBV7-9 | TRBD1 | 14 | few | TGTGCCAGCAGAACAGGGGGAGGAGGAGAGACCCAGTACTTC | CASRTGGGGETQYF
TRBJ2-1 | TRBV2 | TRBD1 | 11 | . | TGTGCCAGCACAGGGGGTACTGAGCAGTTCTTC | CASTGGTEQFF
TRBJ2-1 | TRBV5-1 | . | 13 | . | TGCGCCAGCAGCTGGGGAGTAGCGGCTGAGCAGTTCTTC | CASSWGVAAEQFF
TRBJ2-1 | TRBV5-1 | TRBD1 | 17 | once | TGCGCCAGCAGCCCCTACAACGACAGGGGGCTCGAAGGCGAGCAGTTCTTC | CASSPYNDRGLEGEQFF
TRBJ2-7 | TRBV14 | TRBD1 | 13 | . | TGTGCCAGCAGCCAAGGCCGACAGGGAGATCCTTACTTC | CASSQGRQGDPYF
TRBJ2-1 | TRBV19 | . | 15 | . | TGTGCCAGTAGTATGACTTTCAGCTCCTACAATGAGCAGTTCTTC | CASSMTFSSYNEQFF
TRBJ2-7 | TRBV28 | . | 14 | . | TGTGCCAGCAGTTTAGAAGCAGCTACCTACGAGCAGTACTTC | CASSLEAATYEQYF